One TCR beta chain is described in this entry. The antigen is not known. Researchers made TCR beta libraries by using iRepertoire HTBI primers and running Arm-PCR on CDR3 regions. Via MiXCR, TCRdb re-called the multiplex PCR reads, giving one row per CDR3 protein. The sample contains hundreds of thousands of distinct CDR3 sequences, approximately 23% of which appear only once. The data are from a study of regulatory T cells in long-lasting Graves disease. Study as a whole: Persistent cases took antithyroid drugs over 5 years and stayed TSH receptor antibody positive.

Per germline, CDR1 MNHEY and CDR2 SMNVEV (reference sequence). The V gene lost 8 bases and the J gene lost 2 bases, with 14 bases spanning the gap. This CDR3 is built from 14 residues. The time point: persistent/refractory GD, antithyroid drugs over 5 years with positive TRAb. Following extraction of RNA from PBMCs, that RNA was used to make the TCR library. Study-wide results and caveats: Compared with new cases, persistent Graves' patients showed reduced TCR diversity. Because few samples were included, accuracy may have been lower. Among the persistent patients, 2,500 to 3,500 public clonotypes were shared, more than the approximately 1,000 shared among new patients.

Sequences were derived from peripheral blood mononuclear cells (PBMCs), sampled when the disease was refractory, from a patient treated with antithyroid drugs. The chain combines TRBV27 with TRBJ2-3, with D perhaps assigned TRBD1 or TRBD2 (5 bases each). The sequence came from a female donor with Graves disease. The CDR3 nucleotides are TGTGCCAGCGGACGGGGCTCTCACACAGATACGCAGTATTTT. Translation gives CASGRGSHTDTQYF.